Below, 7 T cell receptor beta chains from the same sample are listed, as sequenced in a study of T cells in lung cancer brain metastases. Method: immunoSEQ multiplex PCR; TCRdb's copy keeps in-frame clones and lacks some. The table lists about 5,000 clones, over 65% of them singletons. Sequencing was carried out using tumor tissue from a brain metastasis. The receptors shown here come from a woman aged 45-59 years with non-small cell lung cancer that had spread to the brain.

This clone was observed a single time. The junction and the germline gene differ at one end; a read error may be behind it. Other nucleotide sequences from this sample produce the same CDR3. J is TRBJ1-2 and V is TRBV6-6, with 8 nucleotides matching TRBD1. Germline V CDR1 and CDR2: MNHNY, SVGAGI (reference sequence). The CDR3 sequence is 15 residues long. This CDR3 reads CASSYSPGGDYGYTF. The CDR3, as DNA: TGTGCCAGCAGTTATTCGCCAGGGGGCGACTATGGCTACACCTTT.

In DNA, the CDR3 is TGTGCCAGCAGTTACTGGGAGAACACTGAAGCTTTCTTT. It yields the protein CASSYWENTEAFF. The J gene is TRBJ1-1, the V gene TRBV6-5; D remains ambiguous. CDR3 length: 13 amino acids. The ends were cut back, 1 base at V and 1 base at J, with 4 bases in the middle. Germline V gives CDR1 MNHEY, CDR2 SVGAGI.

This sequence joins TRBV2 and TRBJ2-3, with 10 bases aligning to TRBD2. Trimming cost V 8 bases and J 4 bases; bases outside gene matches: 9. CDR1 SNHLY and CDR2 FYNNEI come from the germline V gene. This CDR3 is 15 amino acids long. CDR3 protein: CASLSGRATADTQYF. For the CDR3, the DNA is TGTGCCAGCCTGAGCGGGAGGGCCACGGCAGATACGCAGTATTTT.

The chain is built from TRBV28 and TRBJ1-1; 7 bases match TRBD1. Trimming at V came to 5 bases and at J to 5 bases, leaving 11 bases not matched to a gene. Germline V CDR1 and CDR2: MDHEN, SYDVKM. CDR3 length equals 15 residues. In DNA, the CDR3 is TGTGCCAGCAGTCCTCGGGGCAGGGGGGATACTGAAGCTTTCTTT. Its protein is CASSPRGRGDTEAFF.

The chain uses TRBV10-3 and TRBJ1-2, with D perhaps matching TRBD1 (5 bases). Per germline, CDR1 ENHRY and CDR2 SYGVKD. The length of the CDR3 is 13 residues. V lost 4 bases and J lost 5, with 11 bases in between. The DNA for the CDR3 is TGTGCCATCAGTGGAGGGGACGGATATGGCTACACCTTC. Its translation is CAISGGDGYGYTF.

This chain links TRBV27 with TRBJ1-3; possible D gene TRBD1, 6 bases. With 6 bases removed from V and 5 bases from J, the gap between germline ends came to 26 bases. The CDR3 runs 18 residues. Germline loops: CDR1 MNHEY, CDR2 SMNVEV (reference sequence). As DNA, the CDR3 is TGTGCCAGCAGACTGCCGCCGACAGGTTCTCCAACGAGAAACACCATATATTTT. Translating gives CASRLPPTGSPTRNTIYF.

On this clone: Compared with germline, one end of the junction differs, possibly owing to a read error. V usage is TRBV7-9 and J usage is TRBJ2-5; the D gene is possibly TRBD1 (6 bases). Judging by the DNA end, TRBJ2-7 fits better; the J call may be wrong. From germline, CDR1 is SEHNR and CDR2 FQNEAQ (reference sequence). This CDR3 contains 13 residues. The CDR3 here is CVSSRTENYEQYF. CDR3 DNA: TGTGTCAGCAGCCGGACAGAGAACTACGAGCAGTACTTC.